This T cell receptor (beta chain) was recovered during a study of blood T cell repertoires in COVID-19. Turning to the study itself: Samples taken during acute and convalescent COVID-19 were collected in the United States, Italy and Spain. From T cells, B-cell-depleted T cells, or PBMCs came the material, which was cDNA or gDNA.

With 4 bases removed from V and 3 bases from J, the gap between germline ends came to 13 bases. The CDR3 extends over 15 amino acids. Germline V gives CDR1 LGHDT, CDR2 YNNKEL (reference sequence). Per the study methods: It was from reference gene primer amplification that nucleated cell counts were estimated. Libraries were prepared by immunoSEQ multiplex PCR; TCRdb keeps only in-frame clonotypes and omits some of them. The V and J calls and clone size come from that table; D and trimming were worked out from the DNA. The table lists approximately 230,000 clones, around nine tenths of them singletons.

The TCR originated in a man older than 75 with acute or convalescent COVID-19. The sample taken for sequencing was peripheral blood. This chain links TRBV3-1 (or the pseudogene TRBV3-2) with TRBJ2-1; a weak D match, TRBD2 (6 bases). CDR3 sequence (DNA): TGTGCCAGCAGCCCCGCCGGAGGGTTCTACAATGAGCAGTTCTTC. As protein: CASSPAGGFYNEQFF.